What follows are 2 T cell receptor beta chains derived from one specimen sequenced in a study of shared clonotypes between healthy human individuals. CD45RO-negative cells were positively selected for CCR7, leaving out terminally differentiated effector memory CD45RA+ cells. Assay used: immunoSEQ multiplex PCR; TCRdb lists only in-frame clones, some missing. Altogether approximately 1.9 million clones are present, roughly 95% being singletons, with the ten largest covering 1.5% to 2%. Source material: naive CD8+ T cells from PBMCs. The source of these receptors is a man aged 18-30 years in good health. Some clones in this sample may be carry-over from other donors' samples.

The chain joins TRBV7-9 to TRBJ2-5; a possible D gene is TRBD2 (5 bases). Germline CDR1 SEHNR, CDR2 FQNEAQ (reference sequence). V lost 2 bases to trimming and J lost 5 bases, with 15 bases between them. This CDR3 has 15 residues. The CDR3 DNA reads as TGTGCCAGCAGCTTATCTAGCCGACTCCAGGAGACCCAGTACTTC. Residues: CASSLSSRLQETQYF. Looking up the rest from reference TRBV7-9 and TRBJ2-5 gives the full variable domain: DTGVSQNPRHKITKRGQNVTFRCDPISEHNRLYWYRQTLGQGPEFLTYFQNEAQLEKSRLLSDRFSAERPKGSFSTLEIQRTEQGDSAMYLCASSLSSRLQETQYFGPGTRLLVL.

This clone was seen only a few times. The rearrangement links TRBV7-9 to TRBJ1-5; D unresolved. Germline CDR1 is SEHNR and CDR2 is FQNEAQ (reference sequence). The CDR3 has 11 residues. Trimming stripped 8 bases from V and 4 bases from J, with 6 bases between. CDR3 sequence reads: CASGPNQPQHF. The DNA for the CDR3 is TGTGCCAGCGGACCGAATCAGCCCCAGCATTTT.